The source of this T cell receptor (beta chain) is a study of response to subunit inactivated influenza vaccine. The germline CDR1 and CDR2 sequences are MNHEY and SMNVEV (reference sequence). This CDR3 region has 15 residues. Trimming at V came to 5 bases and at J to 3 bases, leaving 7 bases not matched to a gene. MiXCR was run by TCRdb on the RT-PCR reads, yielding one entry per CDR3 protein. The sample has around 790,000 distinct CDR3 sequences, approximately 22% seen once; the top ten hold about a tenth. This clonotype has only a few counts. What it recognizes is unknown. Regarding the study as a whole: Few additional T cells are recruited per seasonal influenza vaccination, authors suggested.

The sequence was collected from a man between 45 and 60 years old who received an inactivated influenza vaccine. The specimen comprised PBMCs from blood, sampled 5 days after vaccination. The rearrangement links TRBV27 to TRBJ2-1; 7 bases are shared with TRBD2. The CDR3 reads CASSNTGGHYNEQFF. The CDR3 DNA reads as TGTGCCAGCAGTAACACGGGAGGACACTACAATGAGCAGTTCTTC.